The present TCR beta chain was sequenced within a study of CD8+ T cells in alopecia areata. General study results and limits: Clonality exceeded that of normal scalp in lesional scalp, most notably in alopecia totalis/universalis.

Documented treatment: oral pan-JAK inhibitor, 5-10 mg twice daily. The germline gives CDR1 SGHTA, CDR2 FQGNSA. The junction had 4 bases not matched to a gene; V was cut back by 3 bases and J by 4 bases. The CDR3 totals 15 residues. Of note for this clone: The antigen is not known.

In each case, RNA was isolated and then reverse transcribed into cDNA as the sequencing template. Sequenced by immunoSEQ multiplex PCR; TCRdb stores in-frame clones only, minus some. Of about 210,000 clones listed, 64% are singletons. This TCR came from a human donor with alopecia areata. The genes are TRBV7-2 and TRBJ2-1; 9 nucleotides agree with TRBD2. The sequencing used CD4+ T cells sorted from blood, collected at week 4, from a patient treated with tofacitinib. DNA of the CDR3: TGTGCCAGCAGCTTCAGCGGGGGGTCTTACAATGAGCAGTTCTTC. This gives the protein CASSFSGGSYNEQFF.